This T cell receptor (beta chain) was sequenced in a study of beta chain features in type 1 diabetes. Investigators reverse transcribed all isolated RNA, so they sequenced expressed TCRB transcripts. The table came from immunoSEQ multiplex PCR; TCRdb's copy has only in-frame clones and leaves some out. The data contain roughly 300,000 clones, 9.3% of them singletons. General study points: A potential influence of HLA type upon TCRB rearrangement remained unresolved herein. In the patient group, naive, central memory and Treg TCRB repertoires seemed more alike than in the healthy donor group. When Type 1 diabetes patients were examined, their TCRB CDR3s proved moderately but significantly shorter in all four CD4+ subsets. More deletions and fewer insertions at VDJ junctions were seen in type 1 diabetes patients.

CD4+ cells of the naive, central memory, regulatory and stem cell-like memory types were sorted via CD45RO/CCR7/CD25/CD127/CD95/CD27. There are a few counts of this clone. What it recognizes is unknown. J was trimmed by 1 base and V by 10 bases; bases with no gene match: 3. In germline, CDR1 is MNHEY, CDR2 SVGAGI. CDR3 size: 13 residues. Input material: central memory CD4+ T cells from blood. This TCR was recovered from a man aged 30 to 39 with type 1 diabetes. The rearrangement uses TRBV6-5 and TRBJ2-7; 11 nucleotides match TRBD2. In DNA, the CDR3 is TGTGCCACCCGGACTAGCGGGTCCTACGAGCAGTACTTC. This codes for CATRTSGSYEQYF.